This TCR beta chain was retrieved from a study of shared clonotypes between healthy human individuals (TCRdb year 2020). With regard to the full study: A few men and two women, aged 18 to 49 years, made up the cohort. To estimate repertoire size and how much clonotype sharing occurs between individuals, the study deeply sequenced the blood TCR repertoires of roughly 5 healthy adults. For each donor, CD4 naive and CD4 memory were each run on three plates, CD8 naive on two plates, and CD8 memory on one plate. Between about 0.94 and 8.9 billion PBMCs per donor were obtained by leukapheresis. To increase sequencing depth and limit assay-specific biases, TCR repertoire library preparation and sequencing were carried out by different laboratories using diverse techniques.

Study-level results and caveats: Based on pairwise subsampling, the degree of clonotype sharing among donors was expected to be affected by sequencing depth. Compared with non-shared clonotypes, the clonotypes found in all four sorted-subset donors had higher generation probabilities. Naive subsets generally had larger estimated clonotype richness than memory subsets did. Even with the large sequencing depth, rarefaction of the sorted-subset datasets indicated that sequencing was incomplete. Sharing across several donors was observed for approximately 5% of naive CD4, over 3% of naive CD8, 2.3% of memory CD4, and around 0.44% of memory CD8 clonotypes. Because the study included only a small number of donors, the genetic and exposure-history diversity represented was limited. Sampling was restricted to blood, and TCR repertoires in tissue are likely to differ from TCR repertoires in blood.

In regard to this clone: Its cognate antigen has yet to be identified. Base qualities are not provided; no much larger clone lies one nucleotide away.

Measured from the cysteine to the phenylalanine, the CDR3 is 17 residues long. The CDR3 DNA has 51 bases and is translated from base 1. CDR1 MGHRA and CDR2 YSYEKL were looked up in the germline V gene. V loses 2 bases, J loses 1 base, and the germline ends lie 16 bases apart. Healthy HIV-negative adults with no recently reported acute infections or vaccinations were included as donors. Only Caucasian adults living in Nashville, Tennessee, USA were represented among the donors. CD4+ T cells were enriched by magnetic negative selection; naive cells were then positively selected on CD45RA, and the negative fraction formed the memory subset. Blood was obtained by leukapheresis, after which PBMCs were separated by Ficoll-Histopaque density gradient centrifugation and cryopreserved in liquid nitrogen vapor phase. Analytical flow cytometry was used to check the purity and quantity of every magnetically sorted T cell population. Genomic DNA was isolated from each sorted fraction and quantified by UV absorbance on a Nanodrop 2000c.

Using the deep immunoSEQ assay, TCR CDR3 regions were amplified from genomic DNA by multiplex PCR. Extracted genomic DNA from each cell subset was distributed evenly across all wells of several immunoSEQ 96-well plates, and each plate was treated as a replicate. For sorted subsets, each replicate PCR was loaded with approximately 0.2 ug genomic DNA, equivalent to approximately 33,000 T cell genomes. Purified libraries were measured with a Qubit 3.0 fluorometer, size-checked on a Bioanalyzer 2100, and measured again with the KAPA Library Quantification kit. Each immunoSEQ 96-well plate was sequenced on its own single-read 150-cycle Illumina NextSeq 550 flow cell. The paper's data handling went like this. Because the immunoSEQ output included only junctional sequences and no quality scores, the filtering could not be the same as the filtering used for full-length reads. To assign V/J genes and CDR3, sequences were annotated using PyIR, a Python wrapper for IgBLAST v1.9, with IMGT germline references. Reads were removed for weak V/J assignments (E-value above 1e-6), missing CDR3, stop codons, out-of-frame junctions, or ambiguous translated residues. V3J clonotypes were defined as sequences sharing the same inferred V gene, J gene, and CDR3 amino acid sequence. Percentage overlap between repertoires was computed as shared unique clonotypes divided by the size of the smaller repertoire. RTK rarefaction, the Chao1 estimator, and Recon v2.1 estimates of unobserved clonotypes were used to assess repertoire richness. For all TCRbeta clonotypes obtained by the gDNA method from a few donors, generation probabilities were computed with OLGA. Here the immuneACCESS table is served through TCRdb, limited to in-frame sequences with V and J called. Missing clones are a known gap in these copies; in checked studies unresolved V genes cover under half, and the rest lacks a known reason. V and J calls and clone size are given by that table; D and trimming were obtained from the DNA. The sample includes over a million clones, with around 82% observed a single time. The ten largest clones take up around 0.61% of the sample.

Sequenced sample: memory CD4+ T cells from PBMCs. What the cell subset or site label conveys for this sample: CD45RA-negative fraction. The V and J segments used are TRBV4-1 and TRBJ2-3, with a weak D call of TRBD1 (5 bases match). The TCR sequence derives from a man aged 18 to 30 in good health. Some clones in this sample may be carry-over from other donors' samples. This receptor has the CDR3 CASSQTLVGRGTDTQYF. The base sequence is TGCGCCAGCAGCCAAACTCTCGTAGGCAGGGGCACAGATACGCAGTATTTT.